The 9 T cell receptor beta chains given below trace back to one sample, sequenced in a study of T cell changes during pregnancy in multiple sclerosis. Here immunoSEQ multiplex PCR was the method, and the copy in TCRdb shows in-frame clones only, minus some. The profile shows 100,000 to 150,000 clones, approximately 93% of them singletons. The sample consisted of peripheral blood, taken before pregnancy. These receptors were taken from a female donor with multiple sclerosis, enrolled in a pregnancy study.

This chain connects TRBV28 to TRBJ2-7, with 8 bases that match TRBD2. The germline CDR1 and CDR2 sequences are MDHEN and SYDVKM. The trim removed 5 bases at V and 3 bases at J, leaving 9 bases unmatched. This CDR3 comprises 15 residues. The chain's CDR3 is CASSPDSGTIYEQYF. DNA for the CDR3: TGTGCCAGCAGTCCAGATAGCGGGACTATCTACGAGCAGTACTTC.

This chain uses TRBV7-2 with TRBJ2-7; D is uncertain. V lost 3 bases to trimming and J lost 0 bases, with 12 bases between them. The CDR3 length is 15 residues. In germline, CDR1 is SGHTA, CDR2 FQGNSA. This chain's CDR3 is CASSLAASLSYEQYF. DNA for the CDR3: TGTGCCAGCAGCTTGGCGGCAAGTCTCTCCTACGAGCAGTACTTC.

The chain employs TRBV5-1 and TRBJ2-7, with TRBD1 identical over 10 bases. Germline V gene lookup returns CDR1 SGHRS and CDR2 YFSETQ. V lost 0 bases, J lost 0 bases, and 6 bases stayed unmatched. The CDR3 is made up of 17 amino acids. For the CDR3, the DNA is TGCGCCAGCAGCTTGGGCGGCGGGACAGGGGTCTCCTACGAGCAGTACTTC. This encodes CASSLGGGTGVSYEQYF.

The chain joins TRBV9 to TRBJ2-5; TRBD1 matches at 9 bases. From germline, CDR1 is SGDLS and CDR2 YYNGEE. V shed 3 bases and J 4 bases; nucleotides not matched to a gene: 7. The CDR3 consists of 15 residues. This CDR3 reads CASSAGQGGRETQYF. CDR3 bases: TGTGCCAGCAGCGCGGGACAGGGTGGGAGAGAGACCCAGTACTTC.

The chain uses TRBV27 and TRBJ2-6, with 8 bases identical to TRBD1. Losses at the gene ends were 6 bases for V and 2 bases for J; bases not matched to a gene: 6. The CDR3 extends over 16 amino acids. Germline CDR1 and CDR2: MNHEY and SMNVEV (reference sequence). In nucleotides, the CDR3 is TGTGCCAGCAGCCAGACAGGGGTCACTGGGGCCAACGTCCTGACTTTC. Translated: CASSQTGVTGANVLTF.

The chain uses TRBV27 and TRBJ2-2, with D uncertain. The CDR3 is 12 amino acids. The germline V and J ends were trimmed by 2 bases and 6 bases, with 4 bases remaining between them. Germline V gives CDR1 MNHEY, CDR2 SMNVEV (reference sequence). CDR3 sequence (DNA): TGTGCCAGCAGTTTAACGGCCGGGGAGCTGTTTTTT. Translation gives CASSLTAGELFF.

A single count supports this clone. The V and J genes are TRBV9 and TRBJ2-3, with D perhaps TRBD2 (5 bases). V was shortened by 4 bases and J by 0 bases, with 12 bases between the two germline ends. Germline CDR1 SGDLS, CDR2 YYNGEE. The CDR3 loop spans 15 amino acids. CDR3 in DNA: TGTGCCAGCAGCTCCCGAGCGGCAAGCACAGATACGCAGTATTTT. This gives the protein CASSSRAASTDTQYF.

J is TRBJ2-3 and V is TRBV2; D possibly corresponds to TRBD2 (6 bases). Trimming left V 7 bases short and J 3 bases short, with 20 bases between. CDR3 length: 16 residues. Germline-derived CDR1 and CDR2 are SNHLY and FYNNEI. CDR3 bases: TGTGCCAGCACCCAAAGGACGGGAGCGGTTACAGATACGCAGTATTTT. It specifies CASTQRTGAVTDTQYF.

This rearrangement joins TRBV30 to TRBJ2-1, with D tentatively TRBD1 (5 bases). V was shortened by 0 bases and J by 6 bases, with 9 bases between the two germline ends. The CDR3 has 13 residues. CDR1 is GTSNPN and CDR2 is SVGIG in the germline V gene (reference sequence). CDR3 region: CAWSVTAPNEQFF. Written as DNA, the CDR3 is TGTGCCTGGAGTGTGACAGCTCCCAATGAGCAGTTCTTC.